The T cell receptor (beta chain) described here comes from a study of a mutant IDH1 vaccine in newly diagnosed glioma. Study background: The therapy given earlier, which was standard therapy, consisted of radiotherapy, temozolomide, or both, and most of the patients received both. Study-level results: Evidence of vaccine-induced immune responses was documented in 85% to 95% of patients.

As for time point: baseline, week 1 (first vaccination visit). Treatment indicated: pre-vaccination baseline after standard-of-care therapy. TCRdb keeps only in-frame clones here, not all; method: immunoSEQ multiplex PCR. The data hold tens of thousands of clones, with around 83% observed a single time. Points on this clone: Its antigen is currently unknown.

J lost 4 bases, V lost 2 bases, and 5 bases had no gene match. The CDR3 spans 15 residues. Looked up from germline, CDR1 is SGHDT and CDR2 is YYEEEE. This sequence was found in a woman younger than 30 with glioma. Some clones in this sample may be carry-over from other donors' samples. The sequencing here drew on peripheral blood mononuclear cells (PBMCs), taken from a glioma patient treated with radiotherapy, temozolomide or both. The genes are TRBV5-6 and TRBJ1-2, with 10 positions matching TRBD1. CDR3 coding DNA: TGTGCCAGCAGCTTTACGGGACAGGGGAGCTATGGCTACACCTTC. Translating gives CASSFTGQGSYGYTF.